The 18 T cell receptor beta chains given below trace back to one sample, sequenced in a study of blood T cell repertoires in COVID-19. Assay used: immunoSEQ multiplex PCR; TCRdb lists only in-frame clones, some missing. The sample holds some 130,000 clones, approximately 84% seen once. Material: peripheral blood. The receptors derive from a man between 70 and 80 years old with acute or convalescent COVID-19.

The chain carries TRBV3-1 (or the pseudogene TRBV3-2) and TRBJ1-3, with D possibly being TRBD1 (6 bases). Trimming removed 4 bases at V and 7 bases at J, with 17 bases between. The CDR3 totals 15 residues. Germline CDR1 LGHDT, CDR2 YNNKEL (reference sequence). Written as DNA, the CDR3 is TGTGCCAGCAGCCCTCGACAGGTTTCGCAGAACACCATATATTTT. It yields the protein CASSPRQVSQNTIYF.

V and J are TRBV21-1 and TRBJ2-3; the table's D call, TRBD2, has no DNA check behind it. TRBV21-1 is annotated as a pseudogene. The CDR3 totals 17 residues. Written as DNA, the CDR3 is TGTGCCAGCAGCAAATCCGACGGCGGGGGAGCCACAGATACGCAGTATTTT. It is translated as CASSKSDGGGATDTQYF.

The rearrangement uses TRBV7-3 and TRBJ2-3; 9 bases fit TRBD1. The germline gives CDR1 SGHTA, CDR2 FQGTGA. V lost 2 bases, J lost 3 bases, and 3 bases stayed unmatched. CDR3 length: 15 amino acids. The CDR3: CASSLDGTGTDTQYF. CDR3 bases: TGTGCCAGCAGCTTAGACGGGACAGGGACAGATACGCAGTATTTT.

The V gene is TRBV7-8, the J gene TRBJ2-3; tentative D call: TRBD1 (6 bases). Germline-derived CDR1 and CDR2 are SGHVS and FQNEAQ. Trimming took 7 bases from V and 2 from J, leaving 13 bases between them. The CDR3 extends over 14 amino acids. CDR3 DNA: TGTGCCAGCAAGACAGGACCACACACAGATACGCAGTATTTT. Encoded protein: CASKTGPHTDTQYF.

V and J are TRBV3-1 (or the pseudogene TRBV3-2) and TRBJ2-7, with D unresolved. This CDR3 comprises 12 residues. Trimming stripped 0 bases from V and 3 bases from J, with 3 bases between. Germline values: CDR1 LGHDT, CDR2 YNNKEL (reference sequence). The CDR3 here is CASSQDRYEQYF. DNA of the CDR3: TGTGCCAGCAGCCAAGACCGCTACGAGCAGTACTTC.

The gene calls are TRBV5-1 and TRBJ2-1, with D perhaps matching TRBD2 (5 bases). The CDR3 consists of 13 residues. The V gene lost 2 bases and the J gene lost 6 bases, with 9 bases spanning the gap. CDR1 and CDR2 from the germline V gene are SGHRS and YFSETQ. The CDR3 reads CASSFDTSNEQFF. In nucleotides, the CDR3 is TGCGCCAGCAGCTTCGATACTAGCAATGAGCAGTTCTTC.

This chain joins TRBV15 and TRBJ2-3; TRBD1 agrees at 7 bases. Germline trimming cut 0 bases from V and 4 bases from J; bases unmatched to any gene: 4. This CDR3 region has 15 residues. CDR1 and CDR2 from the germline V gene are LNHNV and YYDKDF (reference sequence). The CDR3, as DNA: TGTGCCACCAGCAGAGATACAGGGGTGGCAGATACGCAGTATTTT. Residues: CATSRDTGVADTQYF.

The chain carries TRBV2 and TRBJ2-2, with D unresolved. This CDR3 comprises 15 residues. In germline, CDR1 is SNHLY, CDR2 FYNNEI. Trimming cost V 1 base and J 0 bases, with 6 bases left between them. CDR3 nucleotide sequence: TGTGCCAGCAGTGAAGTGGGCGCGAACACCGGGGAGCTGTTTTTT. Amino acid sequence: CASSEVGANTGELFF. The full variable domain, in which reference TRBV2 and TRBJ2-2 provide the parts outside the CDR3, is EPEVTQTPSHQVTQMGQEVILRCVPISNHLYFYWYRQILGQKVEFLVSFYNNEISEKSEIFDDQFSVERPDGSNFTLKIRSTKLEDSAMYFCASSEVGANTGELFFGEGSRLTVL.

The chain has TRBV5-1 and TRBJ1-1; D is uncertain. Trimming cost V 4 bases and J 0 bases, with 13 bases left between them. The germline gives CDR1 SGHRS, CDR2 YFSETQ. This CDR3 spans 15 amino acids. In DNA form, the CDR3 reads TGCGCCAGCAGCCTTTTCAGCGCTATGAACACTGAAGCTTTCTTT. The encoded protein is CASSLFSAMNTEAFF.

The V and J genes are TRBV6-5 and TRBJ1-3, with a tentative D call TRBD1 (5 bases). This CDR3 has 14 residues. With 6 bases removed from V and 4 bases from J, the gap between germline ends came to 13 bases. Germline V gives CDR1 MNHEY, CDR2 SVGAGI. The CDR3 region is CASRRAAGGNTIYF. In DNA form, the CDR3 reads TGTGCCAGCAGGCGCGCGGCAGGGGGAAACACCATATATTTT.

The chain joins TRBV19 to TRBJ2-7; D gene ambiguous. Trimming took 3 bases from V and 2 from J, leaving 14 bases between them. CDR1 and CDR2 from the germline V gene are LNHDA and SQIVND (reference sequence). The CDR3 is 15 amino acids. CDR3 protein: CASSIKALRTYEQYF. In DNA, the CDR3 is TGTGCCAGTAGTATCAAGGCGTTGAGGACCTACGAGCAGTACTTC.

This clone was seen a single time. The chain combines TRBV14 with TRBJ2-7; maybe TRBD2 (6 bases). Deletions cut 4 bases from V and 2 bases from J, with 15 bases between. This CDR3 is built from 15 residues. Germline V gene data show CDR1 as SGHDN and CDR2 as FVKESK. The CDR3 sequence: CASSRGTVVTYEQYF. The CDR3, as DNA: TGTGCCAGCAGCCGGGGGACTGTAGTTACCTACGAGCAGTACTTC.

The chain carries TRBV5-1 and TRBJ2-5, with 7 bases lining up with TRBD2. The germline CDR1 and CDR2 sequences are SGHRS and YFSETQ. V was clipped by 4 bases and J by 2 bases; unmatched bases: 11. This CDR3 has 16 residues. CDR3 in amino acids: CASSQGLVSGQETQYF. CDR3 in DNA: TGCGCCAGCAGCCAAGGACTAGTCTCGGGGCAAGAGACCCAGTACTTC. Variable domain in full (rest from reference TRBV5-1 and TRBJ2-5): KAGVTQTPRYLIKTRGQQVTLSCSPISGHRSVSWYQQTPGQGLQFLFEYFSETQRNKGNFPGRFSGRQFSNSRSEMNVSTLELGDSALYLCASSQGLVSGQETQYFGPGTRLLVL.

The chain is built from TRBV5-1 and TRBJ1-5, with 7 bases identical to TRBD1. The trim removed 0 bases at V and 6 bases at J, leaving 6 bases unmatched. The CDR3 contains 15 residues. Germline V CDR1 and CDR2: SGHRS, YFSETQ. The DNA for the CDR3 is TGCGCCAGCAGCTTGGACAGGGGTACGGGTCAGCCCCAGCATTTT. This translates into CASSLDRGTGQPQHF.

CDR3 DNA: TGTGCCAGTAGGGACAAAATGAACACTGAAGCTTTCTTT. This codes for CASRDKMNTEAFF. V usage is TRBV19 and J usage is TRBJ1-1, with D possibly matching TRBD1 (5 bases). Trimming cost V 6 bases and J 0 bases, with 8 bases left between them. This CDR3 has 13 amino acids. The germline gives CDR1 LNHDA, CDR2 SQIVND (reference sequence).

J is TRBJ2-5 and V is TRBV5-1; TRBD1 matches at 7 bases. This CDR3 is built from 20 residues. Trimming took 0 bases from V and 0 from J; bases not matched to a gene: 17. Germline CDR1 reads SGHRS; CDR2 reads YFSETQ. The CDR3 loop reads CASSLGVSLGQGVYQETQYF. CDR3 DNA sequence: TGCGCCAGCAGCTTGGGAGTCTCCCTAGGGCAGGGGGTATACCAAGAGACCCAGTACTTC.

The chain is built from TRBV5-6 and TRBJ1-2; D possibly corresponds to TRBD1 (6 bases). Trimming removed 3 bases at V and 4 bases at J, with 13 bases between. The CDR3 contains 14 residues. Per germline, CDR1 SGHDT and CDR2 YYEEEE. CDR3 DNA: TGTGCCAGCAGCTCCATAACAGGGATCTATGGCTACACCTTC. Residues: CASSSITGIYGYTF.

This sequence joins TRBV11-3 and TRBJ2-1; 7 bases align to TRBD1. Germline loops: CDR1 SGHNT, CDR2 YENEEA. The CDR3 is 15 residues long. After removal of 1 base from V and 7 bases from J, the junction contained 7 bases not matched to a gene. The CDR3 spells CASSLGQGDSNEQFF. The CDR3 nucleotides are TGTGCCAGCAGCTTAGGACAGGGAGACAGTAATGAGCAGTTCTTC.